The clone carrying this T cell receptor (beta chain) appeared a few times. The junction does not match germline at one end; this may be a read error. These data originate in a study of neurological immune-mediated disorders. The length of the CDR3 is 14 residues. Germline CDR1 is MNHNS and CDR2 is SASEGT. Each CDR3 protein is one row after TCRdb ran MiXCR on the 5' RACE reads. The sample has 55,000 to 65,000 distinct CDR3 sequences, roughly 13% seen once. The chain links TRBV6-1 to TRBJ1-5; D possibly corresponds to TRBD1 (5 bases). Sequences were obtained from PBMCs. The sequence was collected from a woman aged 55-70 years with HTLV-1-associated myelopathy (HAM/TSP). The CDR3 bases are TGTGCCAGCAGTGAAGCGCGACGGGGCGCGCCCCATCATTTT. Encoded protein: CASSEARRGAPHHF.